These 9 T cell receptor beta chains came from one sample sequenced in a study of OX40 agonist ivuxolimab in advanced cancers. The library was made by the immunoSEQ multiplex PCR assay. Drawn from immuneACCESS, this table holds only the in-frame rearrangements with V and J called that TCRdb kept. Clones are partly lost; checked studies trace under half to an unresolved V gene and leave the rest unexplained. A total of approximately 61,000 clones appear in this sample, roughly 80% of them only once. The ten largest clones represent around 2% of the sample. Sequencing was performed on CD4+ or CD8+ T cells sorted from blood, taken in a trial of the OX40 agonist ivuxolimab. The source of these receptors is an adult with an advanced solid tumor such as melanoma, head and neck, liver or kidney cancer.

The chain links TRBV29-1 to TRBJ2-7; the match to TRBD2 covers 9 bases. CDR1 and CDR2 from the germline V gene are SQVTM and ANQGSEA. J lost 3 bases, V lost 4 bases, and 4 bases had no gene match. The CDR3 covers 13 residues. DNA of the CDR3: TGCAGCGTTGGACTAGCGGAGGGCTACGAGCAGTACTTC. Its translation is CSVGLAEGYEQYF.

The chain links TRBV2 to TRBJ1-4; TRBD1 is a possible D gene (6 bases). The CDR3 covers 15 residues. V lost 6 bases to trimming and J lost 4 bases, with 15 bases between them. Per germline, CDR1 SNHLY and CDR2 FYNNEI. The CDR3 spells CASRPTGWGNEKLFF. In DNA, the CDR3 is TGTGCCAGCAGGCCTACAGGGTGGGGTAATGAAAAACTGTTTTTT.

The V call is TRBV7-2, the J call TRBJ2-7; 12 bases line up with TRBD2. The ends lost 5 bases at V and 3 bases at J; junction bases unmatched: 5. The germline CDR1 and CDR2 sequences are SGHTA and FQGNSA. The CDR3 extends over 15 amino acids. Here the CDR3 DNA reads TGTGCCAGCAGCCCCGGACTAGCGGGAAGCTACGAGCAGTACTTC. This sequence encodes CASSPGLAGSYEQYF.

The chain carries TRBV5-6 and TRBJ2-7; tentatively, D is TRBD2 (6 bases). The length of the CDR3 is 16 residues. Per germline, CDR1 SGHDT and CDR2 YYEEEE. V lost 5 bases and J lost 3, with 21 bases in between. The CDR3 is CASRESGRVEGYEQYF. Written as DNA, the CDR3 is TGTGCCAGCAGGGAGTCGGGCCGGGTGGAGGGCTACGAGCAGTACTTC. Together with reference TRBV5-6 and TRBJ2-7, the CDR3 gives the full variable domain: DAGVTQSPTHLIKTRGQQVTLRCSPKSGHDTVSWYQQALGQGPQFIFQYYEEEERQRGNFPDRFSGHQFPNYSSELNVNALLLGDSALYLCASRESGRVEGYEQYFGPGTRLTVT.

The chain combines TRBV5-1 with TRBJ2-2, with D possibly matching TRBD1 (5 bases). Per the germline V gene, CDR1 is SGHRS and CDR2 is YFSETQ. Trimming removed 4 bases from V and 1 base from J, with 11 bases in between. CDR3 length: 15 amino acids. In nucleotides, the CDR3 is TGCGCCAGCAGCCGGGCTGGACAGAACACCGGGGAGCTGTTTTTT. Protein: CASSRAGQNTGELFF.

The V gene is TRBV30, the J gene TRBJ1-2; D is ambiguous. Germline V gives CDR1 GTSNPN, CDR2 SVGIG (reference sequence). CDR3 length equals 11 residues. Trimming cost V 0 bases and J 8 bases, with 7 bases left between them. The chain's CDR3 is CAWSVRRGYTF. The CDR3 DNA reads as TGTGCCTGGAGTGTACGAAGAGGCTACACCTTC.

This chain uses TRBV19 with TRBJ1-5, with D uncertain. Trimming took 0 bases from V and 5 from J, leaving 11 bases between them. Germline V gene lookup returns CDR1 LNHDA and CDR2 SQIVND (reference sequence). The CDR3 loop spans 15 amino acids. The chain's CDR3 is CASSIDPRPYQPQHF. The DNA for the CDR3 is TGTGCCAGTAGTATAGACCCCAGGCCCTATCAGCCCCAGCATTTT.

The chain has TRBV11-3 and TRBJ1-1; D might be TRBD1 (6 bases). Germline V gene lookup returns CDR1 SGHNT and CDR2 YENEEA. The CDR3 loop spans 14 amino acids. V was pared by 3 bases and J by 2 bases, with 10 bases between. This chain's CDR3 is CASSFDRQNTEAFF. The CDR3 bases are TGTGCCAGCAGCTTTGACAGGCAAAACACTGAAGCTTTCTTT.

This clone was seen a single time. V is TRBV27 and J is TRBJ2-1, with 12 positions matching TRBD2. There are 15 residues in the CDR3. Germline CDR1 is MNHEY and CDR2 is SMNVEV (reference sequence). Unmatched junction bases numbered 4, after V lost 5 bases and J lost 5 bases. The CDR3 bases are TGTGCCAGCAGTCCTAGCGGGAGGGTTAACAATGAGCAGTTCTTC. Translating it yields CASSPSGRVNNEQFF.